This is a list of T cell receptor beta chains from one sample in a study of cytomegalovirus exposure and HLA in healthy donors. Method: immunoSEQ multiplex PCR; TCRdb's copy keeps in-frame clones and lacks some. The sample consists of some 100,000 clones, roughly 74% of them appearing once. Sequenced material: PBMCs. The receptors were sampled from a woman in her 40s in good health and CMV-seronegative. Each CDR3 is given with its conserved first and last residue. Fields, in order: clone size, D gene, V gene, J gene, CDR3 DNA, CDR3 protein. A D gene is named only where the DNA matches it firmly. Rows give clone size only sometimes, using once, few, many, or a class for an expanded clone.

abundance: .
d_gene: TRBD1
v_gene: TRBV4-1
j_gene: TRBJ1-5
CDR3nt: TGCGCCAGCAGCCCCGGGCAGGGGGCGAGCAATCAGCCCCAGCATTTT
CDR3aa: CASSPGQGASNQPQHF

abundance: .
d_gene: TRBD1
v_gene: TRBV5-1
j_gene: TRBJ1-4
CDR3nt: TGCGCCAGCAGCTTGACACAGGGGAATGAAAAACTGTTTTTT
CDR3aa: CASSLTQGNEKLFF

abundance: .
d_gene: TRBD1
v_gene: TRBV4-2
j_gene: TRBJ2-7
CDR3nt: TGTGCCAGCAGCCAGGCCTCCGGGACAGAATCCTACGAGCAGTACTTC
CDR3aa: CASSQASGTESYEQYF

abundance: .
d_gene: TRBD2
v_gene: TRBV29-1
j_gene: TRBJ2-3
CDR3nt: TGCAGCGCCGTAGCGGGCGGTTGGGATACGCAGTATTTT
CDR3aa: CSAVAGGWDTQYF

abundance: .
d_gene: .
v_gene: TRBV4-2
j_gene: TRBJ2-5
CDR3nt: TGTGCCAGCAGCCAAGGAGCACGAGAGACCCAGTACTTC
CDR3aa: CASSQGARETQYF

abundance: .
d_gene: TRBD1
v_gene: TRBV9
j_gene: TRBJ1-1
CDR3nt: TGTGCCAGCAGCGCCTCCGGACAGGGAACTGAAGCTTTCTTT
CDR3aa: CASSASGQGTEAFF

abundance: .
d_gene: TRBD1
v_gene: TRBV5-1
j_gene: TRBJ2-7
CDR3nt: TGCGCCAGCAGCTGGACAGGGGACGAGCAGTACTTC
CDR3aa: CASSWTGDEQYF

abundance: .
d_gene: .
v_gene: TRBV29-1
j_gene: TRBJ2-1
CDR3nt: TGCAGCGTGGATTCTCTAGGAGTCCCCTCCTACAATGAGCAGTTCTTC
CDR3aa: CSVDSLGVPSYNEQFF

abundance: .
d_gene: .
v_gene: TRBV19
j_gene: TRBJ2-5
CDR3nt: TGTGCCAGTAGTATAATTCTAGGCTCGGTGGAGACCCAGTACTTC
CDR3aa: CASSIILGSVETQYF

abundance: few
d_gene: .
v_gene: TRBV1
j_gene: TRBJ2-7
CDR3nt: TGCACCAGCAGCCAAACCACCGGGATCTCCGCCTCCTACGAGCAGTACTTC
CDR3aa: CTSSQTTGISASYEQYF

abundance: .
d_gene: .
v_gene: TRBV19
j_gene: TRBJ1-2
CDR3nt: TGTGCCAGTAGTTCCGGACGGGGTTTTGCCTATGGCTACACCTTC
CDR3aa: CASSSGRGFAYGYTF

abundance: .
d_gene: .
v_gene: TRBV30
j_gene: TRBJ1-6
CDR3nt: TGTGCCTGGAACAGAGGGTATAATTCACCCCTCCACTTT
CDR3aa: CAWNRGYNSPLHF

abundance: .
d_gene: TRBD1
v_gene: TRBV6-6
j_gene: TRBJ1-1
CDR3nt: TGTGCCAGCAGCAATACCAGGGGGTCCGGAAACACTGAAGCTTTCTTT
CDR3aa: CASSNTRGSGNTEAFF

abundance: .
d_gene: TRBD1
v_gene: TRBV5-1
j_gene: TRBJ2-1
CDR3nt: TGCGCCAGCAGCTTGGAGGGACAGATCCACAATGAGCAGTTCTTC
CDR3aa: CASSLEGQIHNEQFF

abundance: .
d_gene: .
v_gene: TRBV9
j_gene: TRBJ1-2
CDR3nt: TGTGCCAGCAGCCCCGAGTCATCGTCAGGTCCTGGCTACACCTTC
CDR3aa: CASSPESSSGPGYTF

abundance: .
d_gene: TRBD1
v_gene: TRBV11-1
j_gene: TRBJ2-2
CDR3nt: TGTGCCAGCAGCTTAGCGACAGGGGGAGTGGAGCTGTTTTTT
CDR3aa: CASSLATGGVELFF

abundance: .
d_gene: .
v_gene: TRBV5-8
j_gene: TRBJ2-4
CDR3nt: TGTGCCAGCAGCCTATCTCCCGCCCAAGCCAAAAACATTCAGTACTTC
CDR3aa: CASSLSPAQAKNIQYF

abundance: .
d_gene: .
v_gene: TRBV2
j_gene: TRBJ1-1
CDR3nt: TGTGCCAGCCTCTCGGAGGCGTCTGAAGCTTTCTTT
CDR3aa: CASLSEASEAFF

abundance: .
d_gene: TRBD1
v_gene: TRBV25-1
j_gene: TRBJ1-2
CDR3nt: TGTGCCAGCCGACAGGGCTATGGCTACACCTTC
CDR3aa: CASRQGYGYTF

abundance: .
d_gene: .
v_gene: TRBV19
j_gene: TRBJ2-1
CDR3nt: TGTGCCAGTAGTACCTCCCAGGACTCCTACAATGAGCAGTTCTTC
CDR3aa: CASSTSQDSYNEQFF

abundance: .
d_gene: TRBD1
v_gene: TRBV7-3
j_gene: TRBJ2-2
CDR3nt: TGTGCCAGCTCCGGGACAGGGAACACCGGGGAGCTGTTTTTT
CDR3aa: CASSGTGNTGELFF

abundance: .
d_gene: TRBD2
v_gene: TRBV18
j_gene: TRBJ2-7
CDR3nt: TGTGCCAGCTCACCGACTAGCGGGGGCCTCGGCGAGCAGTACTTC
CDR3aa: CASSPTSGGLGEQYF

abundance: .
d_gene: TRBD1
v_gene: TRBV2
j_gene: TRBJ2-7
CDR3nt: TGTGCCAGCAGGCAACAGGGGTTCTCCTACGAGCAGTACTTC
CDR3aa: CASRQQGFSYEQYF

abundance: .
d_gene: .
v_gene: TRBV9
j_gene: TRBJ2-5
CDR3nt: TGTGCCAGCAGCACTGGACTACTTTTTGAGACCCAGTACTTC
CDR3aa: CASSTGLLFETQYF

abundance: .
d_gene: .
v_gene: TRBV19
j_gene: TRBJ2-5
CDR3nt: TGTGCCAGTAGTATACAGGGTTACGGGACCCAGTACTTC
CDR3aa: CASSIQGYGTQYF

abundance: .
d_gene: TRBD1
v_gene: TRBV7-9
j_gene: TRBJ2-3
CDR3nt: TGTGCCAGCAGCTCCCCAGAGGGACAGGGTCGGGATACGCAGTATTTT
CDR3aa: CASSSPEGQGRDTQYF

abundance: .
d_gene: .
v_gene: TRBV7-9
j_gene: TRBJ1-1
CDR3nt: TGTGCCAGCAGCTTAGTTCTGGGGGCAACTGAAGCTTTCTTT
CDR3aa: CASSLVLGATEAFF

abundance: .
d_gene: TRBD2
v_gene: TRBV7-9
j_gene: TRBJ2-7
CDR3nt: TGTTCCAGCAGCTTCCTTGGAATAGCGGGGGGGTACGAGCAGTACTTC
CDR3aa: CSSSFLGIAGGYEQYF

abundance: .
d_gene: TRBD1
v_gene: TRBV6-4
j_gene: TRBJ2-7
CDR3nt: TGTGCCAGCAGGGACAGGAGCCACTTTACCTACGAGCAGTACTTC
CDR3aa: CASRDRSHFTYEQYF

abundance: .
d_gene: .
v_gene: TRBV19
j_gene: TRBJ1-6
CDR3nt: TGTGCCAGTAGTATATTATGGCTCCGGACAGCGACAGTATTTCCCCTCCACTTT
CDR3aa: CASSILWLRTATVFPLHF

abundance: .
d_gene: TRBD1
v_gene: TRBV19
j_gene: TRBJ2-7
CDR3nt: TGTGCCAGTAGTATCGGGACAGGGGGTTCCTACGAGCAGTACTTC
CDR3aa: CASSIGTGGSYEQYF

abundance: .
d_gene: TRBD1
v_gene: TRBV18
j_gene: TRBJ1-6
CDR3nt: TGTGCCAGCTCACCGGACAGGGGGCCGGATTCACCCCTCCACTTT
CDR3aa: CASSPDRGPDSPLHF

abundance: .
d_gene: .
v_gene: TRBV19
j_gene: TRBJ1-1
CDR3nt: TGTGCCAGTAGTATAGATGGCAGGGAGAACACTGAAGCTTTCTTT
CDR3aa: CASSIDGRENTEAFF

abundance: .
d_gene: .
v_gene: TRBV20-1
j_gene: TRBJ2-5
CDR3nt: TGCAGTGCTTGGCGCGGGGAGACCCAGTACTTC
CDR3aa: CSAWRGETQYF

abundance: .
d_gene: TRBD2
v_gene: TRBV9
j_gene: TRBJ2-1
CDR3nt: TGTGCCAGCAGCGTCACTAGCGGGAACTTCAATGAGCAGTTCTTC
CDR3aa: CASSVTSGNFNEQFF

abundance: .
d_gene: TRBD1
v_gene: TRBV7-9
j_gene: TRBJ1-2
CDR3nt: TGTTCCAGCAGTCATTCCGGGACAGTCTATGGCTACACCTTC
CDR3aa: CSSSHSGTVYGYTF

abundance: .
d_gene: TRBD2
v_gene: TRBV7-7
j_gene: TRBJ2-1
CDR3nt: TGTGCTAGCAGCTTAGCAGCTAGCGGGGGTAGCAATGAGCAGTTCTTC
CDR3aa: CASSLAASGGSNEQFF

abundance: few
d_gene: .
v_gene: TRBV6-1
j_gene: TRBJ2-7
CDR3nt: TGTGCCAGCAGTGTCCACAGCCAATCCTACGAGCAGTACTTC
CDR3aa: CASSVHSQSYEQYF

abundance: few
d_gene: TRBD2
v_gene: TRBV7-6
j_gene: TRBJ2-1
CDR3nt: TGTGCCAGCAGCTTAGGTCCAGCGGGAGGTCTTGAGCAGTTCTTC
CDR3aa: CASSLGPAGGLEQFF

abundance: .
d_gene: TRBD2
v_gene: TRBV5-1
j_gene: TRBJ2-5
CDR3nt: TGCGCCAGCAGCTTGGCGGGAGTCGGTAGCGGGAGGGCCTTCCAAGAGACCCAGTACTTC
CDR3aa: CASSLAGVGSGRAFQETQYF

abundance: .
d_gene: .
v_gene: TRBV7-2
j_gene: TRBJ1-4
CDR3nt: TGTGCCAGCAGCTATCACGGGGCGCAGGGGTTTCTGTTTTTT
CDR3aa: CASSYHGAQGFLFF

abundance: few
d_gene: .
v_gene: TRBV19
j_gene: TRBJ2-2
CDR3nt: TGTGCCAGTTGTGACAGCGCTAACACCGGGGAGCTGTTTTTT
CDR3aa: CASCDSANTGELFF